Listed below are T cell receptor beta chains from one sample, sequenced in a study of blood T cell repertoires in COVID-19. The repertoire was sequenced with immunoSEQ multiplex PCR; TCRdb's copy has only in-frame clones and lacks some. The sample includes approximately 280,000 clones, 80% to 90% of them seen just once. Sequencing input: peripheral blood. Every receptor here comes from a woman in her 70s with acute or convalescent COVID-19. The CDR3 runs from the conserved cysteine through the conserved F or W. A D gene is named only where the DNA matches it firmly. Only some rows state a clone size, as once, few, many or a class for expanded clones.

j_call	v_call	d_call	clone_size	cdr3_length	cdr3_nt	cdr3_aa
TRBJ1-2	TRBV12-3/TRBV12-4	.	.	13	TGTGCCAGCAGACGACAGGACGGCAATGGCTACACCTTC	CASRRQDGNGYTF
TRBJ1-2	TRBV5-1	.	.	13	TGCGCCAGCAGCTTGGAAGGGGACTATGGCTACACCTTC	CASSLEGDYGYTF
TRBJ2-5	TRBV5-1	TRBD2	.	18	TGCGCCAGCAGCTCCCCCTCCGGGACTAGCGGGCGATGGGAGACCCAGTACTTC	CASSSPSGTSGRWETQYF
TRBJ1-2	TRBV11-2	.	once	15	TGTGCCAGCAGCCCTGTGGGGGGGCGCAGCTATGGCTACACCTTC	CASSPVGGRSYGYTF
TRBJ1-1	TRBV27	.	once	14	TGTGCCAGCAGCCCCCTAAGGGGGAACACTGAAGCTTTCTTT	CASSPLRGNTEAFF
TRBJ2-2	TRBV4-1	TRBD2	.	16	TGCGCCAGCAGCGCTCGGACTAGCGGGGGACCCGGGGAGCTGTTTTTT	CASSARTSGGPGELFF
TRBJ2-5	TRBV5-1	TRBD1	.	15	TGCGCCAGCAGGCCGGGACAGGGGGCCCAAGAGACCCAGTACTTC	CASRPGQGAQETQYF
TRBJ2-1	TRBV3-1/TRBV3-2	TRBD2	.	15	TGTGCCAGCAGCCCCCGGCTAGCGGGGAACAATGAGCAGTTCTTC	CASSPRLAGNNEQFF
TRBJ2-3	TRBV5-4	TRBD1	.	14	TGTGCCAGCAGACCGATGGACAGGATGGATACGCAGTATTTT	CASRPMDRMDTQYF
TRBJ1-6	TRBV4-1	.	.	15	TGCGCCAGCAGCCAAACCACAGGGCTAGGCTCACCCCTCCACTTT	CASSQTTGLGSPLHF
TRBJ1-2	TRBV6-5	.	.	12	TGTGCCAGCAGCCCAGGATCCCAGGGCTACACCTTC	CASSPGSQGYTF
TRBJ2-3	TRBV29-1	.	.	17	TGCAGCGTTGAGGGCAGCGGACTCCGATCTAGCACAGATACGCAGTATTTT	CSVEGSGLRSSTDTQYF
TRBJ2-1	TRBV24-1	.	.	15	TGTGCCACCAGTGACCCCTCCGGGGGAAACAATGAGCAGTTCTTC	CATSDPSGGNNEQFF
TRBJ2-7	TRBV5-6	.	many	13	TGTGCCAGCAGCTTAGGGGTCTCCTACGAGCAGTACTTC	CASSLGVSYEQYF
TRBJ1-2	TRBV6-5	TRBD1	.	14	TGTGCCAGCAGTTACGGACAGGGGGAAGGTGGCTACACCTTC	CASSYGQGEGGYTF
TRBJ2-2	TRBV25-1	.	.	11	TGTGCCAGTAGAAACACCGGGGAGCTGTTTTTT	CASRNTGELFF
TRBJ2-7	TRBV9	.	.	12	TGTGCCAGCCCCGGGATTCGTTGCGAGCAGTACTTC	CASPGIRCEQYF
TRBJ2-3	TRBV4-2	TRBD2	.	15	TGTGCCAGCAGCCAAGCCGCGGGGGGGCAGGGAACGCAGTATTTT	CASSQAAGGQGTQYF
TRBJ2-5	TRBV3-1/TRBV3-2	TRBD2	.	16	TGTGCCAGCAGCCAAGGGCAGCGGGGGAGCCAAGAGACCCAGTACTTC	CASSQGQRGSQETQYF
TRBJ1-2	TRBV1	.	.	16	TGCACCAGCAGCCAATCCCTGGGCAGGGGGCCCTATGGCTACACCTTC	CTSSQSLGRGPYGYTF
TRBJ1-2	TRBV4-1	TRBD1	.	16	TGCGCCAGCAGCCACAGGAGACAGGGAAGGGACTATGGCTACACCTTC	CASSHRRQGRDYGYTF
TRBJ2-1	TRBV30	.	.	13	TGTGCCTGGAGTGTTGGGCCCAGGAATGAGCAGTTCTTC	CAWSVGPRNEQFF
TRBJ2-2	TRBV7-8	.	.	16	TGTGCCAGCAGCCTTGACAGGGGAGGGGACACCGGGGAGCTGTTTTTT	CASSLDRGGDTGELFF
TRBJ1-2	TRBV2	TRBD1	.	17	TGTGCCAGCAGGGTCATACCGGGACAGGGATGGGACTATGGCTACACCTTC	CASRVIPGQGWDYGYTF
TRBJ1-3	TRBV6-5	.	.	13	TGTGCCAGCTCCCCCCGGGCTGGAAACACCATATATTTT	CASSPRAGNTIYF
TRBJ1-1	TRBV5-1	.	once	14	TGCGCCAGCAGCCGGCAGGGGATGAACACTGAAGCTTTCTTT	CASSRQGMNTEAFF
TRBJ2-4	TRBV9	TRBD2	.	16	TGTGCCAGCAGCTCTCCCAGCGGGGGGCTCCAAAACATTCAGTACTTC	CASSSPSGGLQNIQYF
TRBJ2-1	TRBV6-5	TRBD1	.	15	TGTGCCAGCAGTTTTTACAGGGGGCGCGTGAATGAGCAGTTCTTC	CASSFYRGRVNEQFF
TRBJ2-5	TRBV5-1	TRBD2	.	13	TGCGCCAGCAGCGCGGGGGGTCGGGAGACCCAGTACTTC	CASSAGGRETQYF
TRBJ2-7	TRBV3-1/TRBV3-2	TRBD2	.	15	TGTGCCAGCAGATTCTCGGGACTAGCTTCGTCGGAGCAGTACTTC	CASRFSGLASSEQYF
TRBJ1-1	TRBV14	.	.	13	TGTGCCAGCAGCCAGGGTCAAGGGGCTGAAGCTTTCTTT	CASSQGQGAEAFF
TRBJ1-5	TRBV5-1	.	.	13	TGCGCCAGCAGCTTGCTCCCAGATCAGCCCCAGCATTTT	CASSLLPDQPQHF
TRBJ2-7	TRBV13	.	.	15	TGTGCCAGCAGGCCACCTGGCGTGCGGGACTACGAGCAGTACTTC	CASRPPGVRDYEQYF
TRBJ2-1	TRBV5-1	.	.	15	TGCGCCAGCAGCTTCGCGGATGGATCGTACAATGAGCAGTTCTTC	CASSFADGSYNEQFF
TRBJ2-7	TRBV3-1/TRBV3-2	.	.	14	TGTGCCAGCAGCCAAATAGAACTAGCCGAAAGACAGTACTTC	CASSQIELAERQYF
TRBJ2-1	TRBV5-1	TRBD1	.	14	TGCGCCAGCAGCGCGGGACAGGGGGCGGGTGAGCAGTTCTTC	CASSAGQGAGEQFF
TRBJ2-1	TRBV9	TRBD2	once	15	TGTGCCAGCAGCCCCCGGACTAGCGGGGGGGTTGAGCAGTTCTTC	CASSPRTSGGVEQFF
TRBJ1-6	TRBV5-1	.	.	18	TGCGCCAGCAGTCCCGGGACACGGCCAAGCTCCTATAATTCACCCCTCCACTTT	CASSPGTRPSSYNSPLHF